This T cell receptor (beta chain) was observed in a study of cytomegalovirus exposure and HLA in healthy donors. Trimming took 2 bases from V and 1 from J; bases not matched to a gene: 2. Germline V lookup: CDR1 SGHNT, CDR2 YYREEE (reference sequence). This CDR3 spans 14 amino acids. 13 Jbeta primers and 60 Vbeta primers were used for the PCR. The repertoire was sequenced with immunoSEQ multiplex PCR; TCRdb's copy has only in-frame clones and lacks some. The sample lists 180,000 or so clones; just over 75% were seen once. The source material was PBMCs. The chain uses TRBV5-4 and TRBJ1-1, with 7 bases lining up with TRBD1. This TCR was recovered from a man aged 18 to 35 in good health and CMV-seronegative. CDR3 sequence reads: CASSFDRENTEAFF. CDR3 sequence (DNA): TGTGCCAGCAGCTTCGACAGGGAGAACACTGAAGCTTTCTTT.